A single sample gave rise to the 22 T cell receptor beta chains below, sequenced in a study of human T cells and chemical hapten exposure (dated by TCRdb to the early 2020s). The time point label here, explained by the study, means: patch test 3, about 24 weeks after DPC sensitization. The label giving this sample's treatment or condition can be read as: therapeutic diphenylcyclopropenone sensitization with weekly scalp DPC. Receptor amplification or capture employed RACE. Instrument used: NextSeq 500. TCRdb applied fastp at Q25 and MiXCR to the public reads, then kept only in-frame beta chains. Under each unique CDR3 protein, matching rows form one entry showing the most common genes and DNA. The sample table lists about 110,000 distinct CDR3 sequences, 30% to 35% of them with a count of one. The ten largest clones capture around 2.8% of the sample. Sequenced material: whole blood, taken in connection with sensitization to the hapten diphenylcyclopropenone (DPC). The receptor source for this set is a middle-aged man with alopecia areata. Some clones in this sample may be carry-over from other donors' samples.

The gene calls are TRBV12-3 or TRBV12-4 and TRBJ1-3; the match to TRBD1 covers 7 bases. Germline trimming cut 7 bases from V and 4 bases from J; bases unmatched to any gene: 7. This CDR3 region has 14 residues. The CDR3: CASTLGGTGNTIYF. The DNA for the CDR3 is TGTGCCAGCACCCTAGGGGGCACGGGAAACACCATATATTTT.

This clonotype was found a few times. The chain uses TRBV7-9 and TRBJ2-1; D may be TRBD1 (5 bases). CDR3 length: 14 residues. Germline-derived CDR1 and CDR2 are SEHNR and FQNEAQ (reference sequence). Trimming pared 2 bases from V and 7 bases from J, leaving 12 bases between. CDR3 amino acids: CASSLMARGNEQFF. CDR3 bases: TGTGCCAGCAGCTTAATGGCTAGGGGAAATGAGCAGTTCTTC.

Remarks on this clonotype: The junction shows a germline mismatch at one end, possibly a read error. The chain recombines TRBV29-1 with TRBJ1-4; TRBD1 might be the D (6 bases). The CDR3 loop spans 13 amino acids. CDR1 SQVTM and CDR2 ANQGSEA come from the germline V gene. CDR3 residues: CSVEVQGNENLFF. In DNA, the CDR3 is TGCAGCGTTGAAGTGCAGGGGAATGAAAATCTGTTTTTT.

The chain combines TRBV10-3 with TRBJ2-3, with D possibly matching TRBD2 (6 bases). This CDR3 region has 14 residues. V was pared by 0 bases and J by 5 bases, with 9 bases between. Germline assignment: CDR1 ENHRY and CDR2 SYGVKD. CDR3 in amino acids: CAISESGGGDTQYF. For the CDR3, the DNA is TGTGCCATCAGTGAGTCGGGGGGAGGAGATACGCAGTATTTT.

This clonotype was counted once. This chain uses TRBV9 with TRBJ2-2; D not certain. Trimming left V 2 bases short and J 1 base short, with 3 bases between. CDR1 and CDR2 (germline): SGDLS, YYNGEE. The CDR3 is 13 residues long. For the CDR3, the DNA is TGTGCCAGCAGCGTGTGGAACACCGGGGAGCTGTTTTTT. This gives the protein CASSVWNTGELFF. Complete variable domain (other parts from reference TRBV9 and TRBJ2-2): DSGVTQTPKHLITATGQRVTLRCSPRSGDLSVYWYQQSLDQGLQFLIQYYNGEERAKGNILERFSAQQFPDLHSELNLSSLELGDSALYFCASSVWNTGELFFGEGSRLTVL.

V usage is TRBV7-9 and J usage is TRBJ2-3; the match to TRBD2 covers 11 bases. The CDR3 extends over 16 amino acids. Germline values: CDR1 SEHNR, CDR2 FQNEAQ (reference sequence). The V and J ends lost 3 bases and 5 bases, in that order; junction bases with no gene match: 7. The CDR3 loop is CASSFLLAGVKDTQYF. CDR3 nucleotide sequence: TGTGCCAGCAGCTTCCTACTAGCGGGAGTGAAAGATACGCAGTATTTT.

This rearrangement joins TRBV6-5 to TRBJ2-3, with a weak D call TRBD2 (6 bases). Per germline, CDR1 MNHEY and CDR2 SVGAGI. The CDR3 covers 18 residues. Between the trimmed V and J ends, which lost 3 bases and 1 base, there was a span of 20 bases. The chain's CDR3 is CASSYDVPASGRTDTQYF. The CDR3 coding sequence is TGTGCCAGCAGTTATGATGTCCCGGCGAGCGGGCGCACAGATACGCAGTATTTT.

Written as DNA, the CDR3 is TGCAGTGCTAGAGGAGGAGTACTTCTATCAGGAACCTTC. The encoded protein is CSARGGVLLSGTF. The genes are TRBV20-1 and TRBJ1-2; D remains unclear. Per the germline V gene, CDR1 is DFQATT and CDR2 is SNEGSKA (reference sequence). The CDR3 sequence is 13 residues long. Deletions cut 1 base from V and 14 bases from J, with 20 bases between.

In its sample, this clonotype was seen a few times. The chain carries TRBV10-3 and TRBJ2-7; 8 bases are a match to TRBD1. V dropped 7 bases and J dropped 3; count of bases not matched to a gene: 8. The germline V gene has CDR1 ENHRY and CDR2 SYGVKD. The CDR3 totals 14 residues. CDR3 bases: TGTGCCATCACAGGGGGACAGGTCAACTACGAGCAGTACGTC. It specifies CAITGGQVNYEQYV.

This clonotype has only a few counts. This chain links TRBV7-9 with TRBJ2-3, with 12 nucleotides matching TRBD1. The germline CDR1 and CDR2 sequences are SEHNR and FQNEAQ (reference sequence). Trimming removed 8 bases from V and 4 bases from J; junction bases left unmatched: 7. The CDR3 loop spans 15 amino acids. The CDR3 loop is CASVWGTGGADTQYF. DNA of the CDR3: TGTGCCAGCGTGTGGGGGACAGGGGGCGCAGATACGCAGTATTTT.

The rearrangement links TRBV9 to TRBJ1-2, with 7 nucleotides matching TRBD1. The CDR3 totals 14 residues. Trimming took 0 bases from V and 8 from J; bases not matched to a gene: 7. In germline, CDR1 is SGDLS, CDR2 YYNGEE. This chain's CDR3 is CASSVVTGYEGYTF. As DNA, the CDR3 is TGTGCCAGCAGCGTAGTGACAGGGTATGAAGGCTACACCTTC.

The chain links TRBV6-2 or TRBV6-3 to TRBJ1-5; 9 nucleotides match TRBD1. This CDR3 comprises 12 residues. Germline values: CDR1 MNHEY, CDR2 SVGEGT. V was pared by 8 bases and J by 6 bases, with 2 bases of the junction left unmatched. The CDR3 nucleotides are TGTGCCAGCGGACAGGGGATTCAGCCCCAGCATTTT. It specifies CASGQGIQPQHF.

This clonotype was counted between two and nine times. The J gene is TRBJ2-5, the V gene TRBV29-1; perhaps TRBD1 as D (6 bases). Trimming cost V 6 bases and J 2 bases, with 16 bases left between them. The CDR3 has 14 residues. Germline CDR1 and CDR2: SQVTM and ANQGSEA. CDR3 sequence: CSVAQGSRQETQYF. CDR3 DNA: TGCAGCGTCGCACAGGGAAGTCGGCAAGAGACCCAGTACTTC.

This clonotype was seen only a few times. The chain is built from TRBV28 and TRBJ2-3; a possible D gene is TRBD2 (6 bases). The CDR3 loop spans 14 amino acids. V was trimmed by 4 bases and J by 1 base, leaving 9 bases between them. Germline lookup yields CDR1 MDHEN and CDR2 SYDVKM. CDR3 region: CASSSGGGTDTQYF. DNA of the CDR3: TGTGCCAGCAGTTCCGGCGGGGGCACAGATACGCAGTATTTT.

This clonotype has more than one count but fewer than ten. The DNA for the CDR3 is TGTGCCACCAGCAGAGCAGGGACTGGAAACACCATATATTTT. This gives the protein CATSRAGTGNTIYF. The V and J genes are TRBV15 and TRBJ1-3; the D gene is possibly TRBD1 (5 bases). From germline, CDR1 is LNHNV and CDR2 YYDKDF (reference sequence). The CDR3 sequence is 14 residues long. With 1 base removed from V and 2 bases from J, the gap between germline ends came to 6 bases. The complete variable domain, with remaining parts taken from reference TRBV15 and TRBJ1-3, reads DAMVIQNPRYQVTQFGKPVTLSCSQTLNHNVMYWYQQKSSQAPKLLFHYYDKDFNNEADTPDNFQSRRPNTSFCFLDIRSPGLGDTAMYLCATSRAGTGNTIYFGEGSWLTVV.

This clonotype has more than one count but fewer than ten. One junction end does not reproduce the germline sequence, and a read error may be involved. V and J are TRBV7-7 and TRBJ2-5, with D possibly TRBD2 on 6 matching bases. The CDR3 sequence is 14 residues long. Germline V CDR1 and CDR2: SSHAT, FNYEAQ (reference sequence). CDR3 in amino acids: CASSLGGDGETQYF. The CDR3, as DNA: TGTGCTAGCAGCTTAGGAGGGGATGGAGAGACCCAGTACTTC.

This clonotype was observed at least ten times. This chain connects TRBV11-2 to TRBJ2-3; 16 bases map to TRBD2. The junction had 5 bases not matched to a gene; V was cut back by 5 bases and J by 0 bases. The CDR3 loop spans 18 amino acids. Germline V CDR1 and CDR2: SGHAT, FQNNGV. The CDR3 sequence is CASSTGTSGRGSTDTQYF. In DNA, the CDR3 is TGTGCCAGCAGCACCGGGACTAGCGGGAGGGGGAGCACAGATACGCAGTATTTT.

This chain uses TRBV7-8 with TRBJ2-1, with unresolved D. Germline V CDR1 and CDR2: SGHVS, FQNEAQ. The CDR3 has 17 residues. Trimming took 0 bases from V and 0 from J, leaving 12 bases between them. CDR3 nucleotide sequence: TGTGCCAGCAGCTTAGCGGGCAGAATAAGCTCCTACAATGAGCAGTTCTTC. It specifies CASSLAGRISSYNEQFF.

This clonotype was picked up a small number of times. This chain uses TRBV28 with TRBJ2-1; TRBD2 agrees at 12 bases. The trim removed 5 bases at V and 9 bases at J, leaving 8 bases unmatched. The CDR3 is made up of 15 amino acids. CDR1 and CDR2 (germline): MDHEN, SYDVKM. The CDR3 sequence: CASSPMTSGSSEQFF. Written as DNA, the CDR3 is TGTGCCAGCAGTCCTATGACTAGCGGGAGCTCTGAGCAGTTCTTC.

This rearrangement joins TRBV24-1 to TRBJ2-2; 14 nucleotides align to TRBD2. CDR3 length equals 17 residues. The trim removed 3 bases at V and 4 bases at J, leaving 3 bases unmatched. CDR1 is KGHDR, CDR2 SFDVKD, per germline. This CDR3 reads CATSDPTSGRGTGELFF. The CDR3 DNA follows: TGTGCCACCAGTGATCCGACTAGCGGGAGGGGCACCGGGGAGCTGTTTTTT.

This chain's CDR3 is CASSQQGSTNEKLFF. CDR3 in DNA: TGCGCCAGCAGCCAACAGGGATCTACTAATGAAAAACTGTTTTTT. The rearrangement joins TRBV4-3 to TRBJ1-4; possible D gene TRBD1, 5 bases. Deletions cut 2 bases from V and 2 bases from J, with 9 bases between. CDR3 size: 15 residues. Germline V lookup: CDR1 LGHNA, CDR2 YSLEER.

A few counts support this clonotype. The chain is built from TRBV14 and TRBJ2-3, with TRBD1 matching over 9 bases. This CDR3 is 19 amino acids long. V shed 0 bases, J shed 5 bases, and the junction held 15 bases outside the gene matches. Germline assignment: CDR1 SGHDN and CDR2 FVKESK. The CDR3 here is CASSQEGGRSRGQGDTQYF. CDR3 bases: TGTGCCAGCAGCCAAGAAGGAGGTCGGAGCAGGGGACAGGGAGATACGCAGTATTTT.